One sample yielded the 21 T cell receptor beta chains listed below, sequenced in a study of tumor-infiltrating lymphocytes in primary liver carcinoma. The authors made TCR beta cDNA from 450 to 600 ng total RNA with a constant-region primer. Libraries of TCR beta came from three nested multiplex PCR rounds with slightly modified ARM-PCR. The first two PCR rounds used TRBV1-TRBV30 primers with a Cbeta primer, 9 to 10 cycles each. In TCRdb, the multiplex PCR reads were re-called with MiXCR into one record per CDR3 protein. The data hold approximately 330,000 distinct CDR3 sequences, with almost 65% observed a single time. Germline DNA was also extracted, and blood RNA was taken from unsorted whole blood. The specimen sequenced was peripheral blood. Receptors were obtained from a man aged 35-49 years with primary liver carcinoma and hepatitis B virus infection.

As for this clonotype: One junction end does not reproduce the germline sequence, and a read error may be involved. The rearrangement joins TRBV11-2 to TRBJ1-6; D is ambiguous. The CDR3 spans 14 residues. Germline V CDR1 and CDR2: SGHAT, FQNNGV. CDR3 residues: CASSLLGYNSPLRF. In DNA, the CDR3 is TGTGCCAGTAGCTTATTAGGGTATAATTCACCCCTCCGCTTT.

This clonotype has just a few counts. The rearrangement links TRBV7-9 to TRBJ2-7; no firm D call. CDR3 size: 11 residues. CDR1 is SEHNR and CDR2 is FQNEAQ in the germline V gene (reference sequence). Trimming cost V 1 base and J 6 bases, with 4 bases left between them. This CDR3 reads CASSLEREQYF. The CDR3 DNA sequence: TGTGCCAGCAGCTTAGAACGCGAGCAGTACTTC.

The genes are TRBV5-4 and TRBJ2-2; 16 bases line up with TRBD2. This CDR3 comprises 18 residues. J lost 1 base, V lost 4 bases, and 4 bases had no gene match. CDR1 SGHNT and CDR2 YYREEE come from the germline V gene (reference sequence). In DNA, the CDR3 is TGTGCCAGCAGCAGGGGACTAGCGGGAGGGATGAACACCGGGGAGCTGTTTTTT. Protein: CASSRGLAGGMNTGELFF.

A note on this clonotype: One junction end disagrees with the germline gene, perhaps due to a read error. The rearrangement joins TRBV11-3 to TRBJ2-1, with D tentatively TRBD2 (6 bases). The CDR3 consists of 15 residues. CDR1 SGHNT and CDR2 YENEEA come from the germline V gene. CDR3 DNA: TGTGTCAGCAGCAGGGACTCGATAGCCTACAATGAGCAGTTCTTC. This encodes CVSSRDSIAYNEQFF.

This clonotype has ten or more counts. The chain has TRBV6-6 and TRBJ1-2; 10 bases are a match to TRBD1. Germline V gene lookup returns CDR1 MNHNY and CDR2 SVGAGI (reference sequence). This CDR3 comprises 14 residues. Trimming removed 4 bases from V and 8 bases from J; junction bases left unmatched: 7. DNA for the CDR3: TGTGCCAGCAGTTCCGGACAGGGGGGAACCGGCTACACCTTC. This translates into CASSSGQGGTGYTF.

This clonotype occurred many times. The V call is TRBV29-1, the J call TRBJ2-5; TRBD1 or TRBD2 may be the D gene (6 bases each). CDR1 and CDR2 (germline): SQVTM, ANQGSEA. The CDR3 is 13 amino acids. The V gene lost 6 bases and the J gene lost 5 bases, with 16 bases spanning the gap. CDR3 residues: CSVVRGAWETQYF. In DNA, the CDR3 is TGCAGCGTAGTTAGGGGGGCGTGGGAGACCCAGTACTTC.

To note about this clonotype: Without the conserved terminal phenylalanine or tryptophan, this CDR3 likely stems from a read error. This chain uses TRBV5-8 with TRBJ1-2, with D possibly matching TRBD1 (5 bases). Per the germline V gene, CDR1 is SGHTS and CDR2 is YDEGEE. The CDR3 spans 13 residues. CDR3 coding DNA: TGTCCCAGCAAACTGTGGGGCGAGGATGGCTACACCTCC. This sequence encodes CPSKLWGEDGYTS.

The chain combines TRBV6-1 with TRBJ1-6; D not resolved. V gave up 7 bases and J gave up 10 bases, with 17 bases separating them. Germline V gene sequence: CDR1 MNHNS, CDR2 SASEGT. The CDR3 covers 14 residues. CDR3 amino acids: CASNKAISGSPLHF. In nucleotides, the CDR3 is TGTGCCAGCAATAAAGCCATTTCGGGATCACCCCTCCACTTT.

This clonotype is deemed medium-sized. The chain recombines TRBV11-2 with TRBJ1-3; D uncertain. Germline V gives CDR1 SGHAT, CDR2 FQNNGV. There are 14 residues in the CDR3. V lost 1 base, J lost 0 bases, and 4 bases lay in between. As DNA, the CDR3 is TGTGCCAGCAGCTTAGTTTCCTCTGGAAACACCATATATTTT. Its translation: CASSLVSSGNTIYF.

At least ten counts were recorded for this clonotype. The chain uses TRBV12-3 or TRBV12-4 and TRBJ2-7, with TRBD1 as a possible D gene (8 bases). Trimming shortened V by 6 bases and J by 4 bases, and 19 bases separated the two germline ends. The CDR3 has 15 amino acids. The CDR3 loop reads CASSLTGASGYEQYF. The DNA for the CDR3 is TGTGCCAGCAGCCTGACAGGGGCTAGCGGATACGAGCAGTACTTC.

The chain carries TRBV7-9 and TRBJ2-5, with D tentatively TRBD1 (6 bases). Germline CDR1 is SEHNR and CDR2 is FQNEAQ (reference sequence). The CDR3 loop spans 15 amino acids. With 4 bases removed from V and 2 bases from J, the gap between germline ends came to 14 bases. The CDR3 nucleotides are TGTGCCAGCAGCTCCGGACAGAACGTACAAGAGACCCAGTACTTC. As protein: CASSSGQNVQETQYF. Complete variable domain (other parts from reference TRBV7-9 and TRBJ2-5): DTGVSQNPRHKITKRGQNVTFRCDPISEHNRLYWYRQTLGQGPEFLTYFQNEAQLEKSRLLSDRFSAERPKGSFSTLEIQRTEQGDSAMYLCASSSGQNVQETQYFGPGTRLLVL.

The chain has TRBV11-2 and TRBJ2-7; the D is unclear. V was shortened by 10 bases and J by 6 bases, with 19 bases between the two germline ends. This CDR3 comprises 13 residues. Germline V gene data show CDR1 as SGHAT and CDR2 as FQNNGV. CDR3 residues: CANNPPESAEQYF. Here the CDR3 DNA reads TGTGCCAACAACCCGCCGGAGTCGGCCGAGCAGTACTTC.

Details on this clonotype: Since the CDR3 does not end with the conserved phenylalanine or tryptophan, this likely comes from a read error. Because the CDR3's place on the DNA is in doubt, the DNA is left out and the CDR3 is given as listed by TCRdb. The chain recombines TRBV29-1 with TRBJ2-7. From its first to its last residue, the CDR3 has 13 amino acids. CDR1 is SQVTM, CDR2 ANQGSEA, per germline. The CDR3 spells CSVQSRTSYEQYL.

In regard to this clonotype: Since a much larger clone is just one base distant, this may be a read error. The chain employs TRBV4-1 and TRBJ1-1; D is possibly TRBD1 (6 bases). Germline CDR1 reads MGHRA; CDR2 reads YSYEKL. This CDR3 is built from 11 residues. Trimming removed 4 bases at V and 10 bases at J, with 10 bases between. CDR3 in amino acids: CASSRETGAFF. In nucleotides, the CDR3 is TGCGCCAGCAGCCGGGAGACAGGAGCTTTCTTT.

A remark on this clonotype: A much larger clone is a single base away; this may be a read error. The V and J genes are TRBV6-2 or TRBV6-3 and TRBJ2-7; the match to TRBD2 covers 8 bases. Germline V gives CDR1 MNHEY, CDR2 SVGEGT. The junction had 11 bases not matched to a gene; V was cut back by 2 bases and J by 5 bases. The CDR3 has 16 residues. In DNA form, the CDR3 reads TGTGCCAGCAGTTACACCGCTAGCGGGTTAACGGACGAGCAGTACTTC. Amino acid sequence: CASSYTASGLTDEQYF.

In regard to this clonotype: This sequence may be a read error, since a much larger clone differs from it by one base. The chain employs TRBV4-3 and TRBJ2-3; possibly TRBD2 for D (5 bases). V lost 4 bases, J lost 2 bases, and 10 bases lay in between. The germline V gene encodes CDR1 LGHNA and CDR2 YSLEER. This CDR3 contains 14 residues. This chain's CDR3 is CASSRALATDTQYF. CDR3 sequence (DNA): TGCGCCAGCAGCCGAGCCCTAGCCACAGATACGCAGTATTTT.

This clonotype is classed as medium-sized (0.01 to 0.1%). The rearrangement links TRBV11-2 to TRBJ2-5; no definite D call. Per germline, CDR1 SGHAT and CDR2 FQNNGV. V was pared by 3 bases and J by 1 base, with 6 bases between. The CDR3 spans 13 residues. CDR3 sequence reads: CASSFNSQETQYF. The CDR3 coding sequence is TGTGCCAGCAGCTTCAACAGCCAAGAGACCCAGTACTTC.

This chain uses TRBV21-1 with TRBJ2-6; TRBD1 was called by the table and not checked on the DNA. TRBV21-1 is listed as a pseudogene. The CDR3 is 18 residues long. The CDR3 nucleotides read TGTGCCAGCAGCAAGGGACAAGAGCTGAGCTCTGGGGCCAACGTCCTGACTTTC. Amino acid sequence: CASSKGQELSSGANVLTF.

This chain's CDR3 is CASSSIRGLVSLYF. DNA for the CDR3: TGTGCCAGCAGCTCAATCCGGGGACTAGTGTCGCTGTATTTT. V usage is TRBV11-2 and J usage is TRBJ2-3; 8 nucleotides line up with TRBD2. Germline trimming cut 4 bases from V and 14 bases from J; bases unmatched to any gene: 14. This CDR3 has 14 amino acids. Germline V gene sequence: CDR1 SGHAT, CDR2 FQNNGV.

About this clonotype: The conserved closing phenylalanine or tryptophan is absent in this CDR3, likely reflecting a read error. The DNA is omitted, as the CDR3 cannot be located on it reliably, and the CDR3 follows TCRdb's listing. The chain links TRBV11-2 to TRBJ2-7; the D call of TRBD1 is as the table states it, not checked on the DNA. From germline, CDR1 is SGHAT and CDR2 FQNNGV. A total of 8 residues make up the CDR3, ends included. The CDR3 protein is CASSLAYR.

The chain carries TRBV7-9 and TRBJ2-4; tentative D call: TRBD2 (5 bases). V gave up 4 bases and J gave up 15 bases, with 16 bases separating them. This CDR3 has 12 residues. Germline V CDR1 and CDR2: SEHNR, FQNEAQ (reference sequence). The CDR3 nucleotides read TGTGCCAGCAGCTCATTAGATACGGGAAGGTACTTC. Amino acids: CASSSLDTGRYF.